This T cell receptor beta chain was documented in a study of blood T cell repertoires in COVID-19 (dated by TCRdb to about 2020). About the investigation overall: The collaborator samples originated in the United States, Italy and Spain and spanned the acute and convalescent phases of COVID-19. The material from the prospective study consisted of cDNA or gDNA derived from T cells, B-cell-depleted T cells, or PBMCs. Deeply sampled blood TCRbeta repertoires from subjects exposed to, actively infected with, or recovered from COVID-19 were included in the dataset. The repertoires were released in a freely available public database meant as a resource for research on the immune response to SARS-CoV-2. The samples were drawn from the first 160 participants of the ongoing ImmuneRACE study and from 1,254 subjects provided by 6 global collaborators. A de-identified subject ID, COVID-19 status, age in years and sex were almost always included in the sample metadata. HLA class I and class II types, where available, came from metadata supplied by the sample provider rather than from assay-based typing. Paper-wide results and their limitations: The amount of clinical and demographic metadata varied by source and participant and was provided uncurated.

TCRbeta CDR3 regions were amplified from genomic DNA by means of the immunoSEQ Assay, a bias-controlled multiplex PCR. Per the source publication's procedure: The number of nucleated cells in each sample was estimated from the amplification of reference gene primers within the assay. To quantify the absolute abundance of each unique TCRbeta CDR3 rearrangement, sequence reads were collapsed and filtered. Productive Simpson clonality was computed per sample as the square root of Simpson's diversity index over productive rearrangements. The immuneACCESS repertoire file appears here via TCRdb, limited to in-frame rearrangements. These files lack a portion of the clones; in checked studies, under half of the deficit traces to unresolved V genes, and the cause of the others is not known. V, J and clone size reflect that table, while D and trimming were determined from the DNA. The sample yields roughly 100,000 clones; 82% were counted once. About 5% of the sample comes from the top ten.

The collaborating institutions used their own protocols to collect whole blood in K2EDTA tubes. For TCRbeta analysis, collaborator samples were shipped as frozen whole blood, as isolated PBMCs, or as DNA extracted from either sample type. A remark on this clone: Its cognate antigen has yet to be identified. No base quality values were provided; no much bigger clone lies one nucleotide off.

The TCR sequence derives from a man aged 60 to 69 with acute or convalescent COVID-19. Input material: peripheral blood.

The CDR3 has the sequence CASSSSTVPNQPQHF. Here is the DNA: TGTGCCAGCTCATCGTCGACAGTCCCTAATCAGCCCCAGCATTTT. The chain employs TRBV18 and TRBJ1-5; matching of 5 bases hints at TRBD1 as the D gene. Spanning cysteine to phenylalanine, the CDR3 consists of 15 amino acids. Solely the CDR3 DNA is kept, with 45 bases framed from the first base. V gives up 5 bases and J gives up 4 bases, and the segment between their germline ends measures 15 bases. Via the germline V gene, CDR1 is KGHSH and CDR2 LQKENI.